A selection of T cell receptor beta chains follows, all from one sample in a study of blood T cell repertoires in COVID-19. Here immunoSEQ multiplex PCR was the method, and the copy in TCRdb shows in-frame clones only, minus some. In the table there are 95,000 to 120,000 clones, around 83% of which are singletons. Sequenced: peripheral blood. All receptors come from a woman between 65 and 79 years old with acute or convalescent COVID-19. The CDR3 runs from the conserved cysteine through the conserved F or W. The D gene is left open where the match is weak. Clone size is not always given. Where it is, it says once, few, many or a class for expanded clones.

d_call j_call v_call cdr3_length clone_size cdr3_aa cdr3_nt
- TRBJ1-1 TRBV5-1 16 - CASSLWGSWAETEAFF TGCGCCAGCAGCCTCTGGGGCAGTTGGGCTGAGACTGAAGCTTTCTTT
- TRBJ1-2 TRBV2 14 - CASSESTGWGGYTF TGTGCCAGCAGTGAATCCACAGGGTGGGGCGGCTACACCTTC
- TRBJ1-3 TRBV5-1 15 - CASSFDSPSGNTIYF TGCGCCAGCAGCTTTGACAGTCCCTCTGGAAACACCATATATTTT
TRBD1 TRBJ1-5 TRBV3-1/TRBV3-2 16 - CASSHAGQAPSQPQHF TGTGCCAGCAGCCATGCGGGACAGGCCCCCAGTCAGCCCCAGCATTTT
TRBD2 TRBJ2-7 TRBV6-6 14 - CASSYSSGNYEQYF TGTGCCAGCAGTTACTCGAGCGGGAATTACGAGCAGTACTTC
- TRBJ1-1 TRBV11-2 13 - CASSTLVRTEAFF TGTGCCAGCAGCACTCTAGTGAGGACTGAAGCTTTCTTT
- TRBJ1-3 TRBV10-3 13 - CASSGLSGNTIYF TGTGCCAGCTCAGGACTCTCTGGAAACACCATATATTTT
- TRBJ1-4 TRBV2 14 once CASSEVGAGEKLFF TGTGCCAGCTCTGAGGTGGGGGCAGGTGAAAAACTGTTTTTT
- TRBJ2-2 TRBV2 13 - CASSEPNTGELFF TGTGCCAGCAGTGAACCAAACACCGGGGAGCTGTTTTTT
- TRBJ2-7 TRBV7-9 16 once CASSLSLAGHSYEQYF TGTGCCAGCAGCTTATCATTGGCAGGGCACTCCTACGAGCAGTACTTC
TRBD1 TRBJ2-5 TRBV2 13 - CASTPQGKKTQYF TGTGCCAGTACCCCACAGGGGAAGAAGACCCAGTACTTC
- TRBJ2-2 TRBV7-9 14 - CASSSIVLAGELFF TGTGCCAGCAGCTCTATTGTCCTGGCCGGGGAGCTGTTTTTT
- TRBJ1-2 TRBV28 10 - CASSSESYTF TGTGCCAGCAGTTCGGAGAGCTACACCTTC
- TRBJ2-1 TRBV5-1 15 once CASSFLQGRENEQFF TGCGCCAGCAGCTTCCTACAGGGCCGAGAGAATGAGCAGTTCTTC
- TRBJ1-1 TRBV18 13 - CASSPGRDTEAFF TGTGCCAGCTCACCAGGCAGGGACACTGAAGCTTTCTTT
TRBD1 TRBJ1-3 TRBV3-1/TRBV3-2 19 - CASSPLSGTGVGGGNTIYF TGTGCCAGCAGCCCTCTGTCCGGGACAGGGGTAGGCGGAGGAAACACCATATATTTT
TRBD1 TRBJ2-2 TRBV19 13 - CASSFQGAGELFF TGTGCCAGTAGTTTCCAGGGGGCCGGGGAGCTGTTTTTT
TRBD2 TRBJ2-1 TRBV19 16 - CASSIILAGGLGVKFF TGTGCCAGTAGTATTATACTAGCGGGAGGGCTTGGGGTTAAGTTCTTC
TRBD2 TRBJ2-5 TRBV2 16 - CASSWTSGRALETQYF TGTGCCAGCAGTTGGACTAGCGGGAGGGCCTTGGAGACCCAGTACTTC
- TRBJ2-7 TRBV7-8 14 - CASSLNSGPYEQYF TGTGCCAGCAGCTTGAATAGCGGACCCTACGAGCAGTACTTC
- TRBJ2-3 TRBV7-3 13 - CASSFIRTDTQYF TGTGCCAGCAGCTTCATCCGGACAGATACGCAGTATTTT
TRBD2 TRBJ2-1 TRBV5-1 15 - CASSLGTSNYNEQFF TGCGCCAGCAGCTTGGGGACTAGTAACTACAATGAGCAGTTCTTC
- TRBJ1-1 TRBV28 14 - CASTFTRTGAEAFF TGTGCCAGCACTTTTACCCGGACTGGGGCTGAAGCTTTCTTT
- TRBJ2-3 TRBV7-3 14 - CASSLTSGGDTQYF TGTGCCAGCAGCTTAACTAGCGGTGGAGATACGCAGTATTTT
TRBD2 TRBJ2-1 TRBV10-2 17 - CASSEYPAGGPWGEQFF TGCGCCAGCAGTGAGTATCCAGCGGGAGGCCCCTGGGGTGAGCAGTTCTTC
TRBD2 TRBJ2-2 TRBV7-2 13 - CASSQWGGGELFF TGTGCCAGCAGCCAATGGGGGGGCGGGGAGCTGTTTTTT
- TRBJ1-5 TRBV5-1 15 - CASSPGQFSNQPQHF TGCGCCAGCAGCCCAGGACAGTTTAGCAATCAGCCCCAGCATTTT
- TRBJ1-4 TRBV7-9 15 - CASSLVRGDNEKLFF TGTGCCAGCAGCTTAGTGAGAGGTGATAATGAAAAACTGTTTTTT
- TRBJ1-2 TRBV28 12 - CASSLPHHGYTF TGTGCCAGCAGTTTACCCCATCATGGCTACACCTTC
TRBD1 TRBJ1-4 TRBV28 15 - CASSPSTGTHEKLFF TGTGCCAGCAGTCCTTCGACAGGGACGCACGAAAAACTGTTTTTT
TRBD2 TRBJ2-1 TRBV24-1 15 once CATSGRTSGFNEQFF TGTGCCACCAGTGGAAGGACTAGCGGGTTTAACGAGCAGTTCTTC